Shown below are 22 T cell receptor beta chains from a single sample sequenced in a study of T cells in Graves' hyperthyroidism and ophthalmopathy. The source material, RNA transcripts, was used to amplify TCR beta CDR3 regions. HTBI primers drove first-round RT-PCR of the TCR CDR3. Via MiXCR, TCRdb re-called the multiplex PCR reads, giving one row per CDR3 protein. The repertoire holds approximately 610,000 distinct CDR3 sequences, with roughly 14% as singletons. The sequencing sample was made of blood. These receptor sequences come from a woman aged 40 to 49 with Graves' ophthalmopathy.

This clonotype was observed many times. The rearrangement uses TRBV6-5 and TRBJ1-5, with 10 bases matching TRBD1. The CDR3 has 14 residues. Germline trimming cut 6 bases from V and 9 bases from J; bases unmatched to any gene: 8. Germline V gene data show CDR1 as MNHEY and CDR2 as SVGAGI. The CDR3 sequence: CASSRDRGNTPQHF. The CDR3 nucleotides read TGTGCCAGCAGCCGGGACAGGGGAAATACGCCCCAGCATTTT.

The chain has TRBV13 and TRBJ2-7; a weak D match, TRBD1 (5 bases). This CDR3 region has 15 residues. Trimming left V 0 bases short and J 2 bases short, with 11 bases between. Germline loops: CDR1 PRHDT, CDR2 FYEKMQ (reference sequence). The chain's CDR3 is CASSLGPETAYEQYF. The CDR3 DNA is TGTGCCAGCAGCTTAGGCCCCGAGACAGCCTACGAGCAGTACTTC.

The rearrangement uses TRBV5-1 and TRBJ2-7, with 11 bases identical to TRBD2. Germline CDR1 is SGHRS and CDR2 is YFSETQ. The trim removed 4 bases at V and 4 bases at J, leaving 4 bases unmatched. The CDR3 runs to 14 residues. The CDR3 region has the DNA TGCGCCAGCAGCAGGGGACTAGCGGAATACGAGCAGTACTTC. Translation gives CASSRGLAEYEQYF.

The table lists this clonotype with many counts. V is TRBV7-2 and J is TRBJ2-7; no reliable D call. V gave up 6 bases and J gave up 9 bases, with 21 bases separating them. Germline-derived CDR1 and CDR2 are SGHTA and FQGNSA. CDR3 length: 14 residues. CDR3 region: CASRPLVGGVGQYF. CDR3 bases: TGTGCCAGCAGACCCCTCGTCGGTGGGGTGGGGCAGTACTTC.

This clonotype was seen at least ten times. The chain is built from TRBV5-1 and TRBJ1-1, with D unclear. Germline V CDR1 and CDR2: SGHRS, YFSETQ. V was clipped by 0 bases and J by 4 bases, with 7 bases between them. The CDR3 is made up of 13 amino acids. The CDR3 DNA reads as TGCGCCAGCAGCTTGGACGTCGGCACTGAAGCTTTCTTT. The encoded protein is CASSLDVGTEAFF.

This clonotype was recorded many times. The chain employs TRBV28 and TRBJ1-1; 7 nucleotides match TRBD1. CDR3 length equals 11 residues. CDR1 is MDHEN and CDR2 is SYDVKM in the germline V gene. V lost 8 bases to trimming and J lost 5 bases; unmatched junction nucleotides: 2. The CDR3 DNA follows: TGTGCCAGCCAGGGGGGGACTGAAGCTTTCTTT. This translates into CASQGGTEAFF.

This clonotype was seen at least ten times. J is TRBJ1-2 and V is TRBV20-1; 10 bases match TRBD1. The junction had 7 bases not matched to a gene; V was cut back by 5 bases and J by 10 bases. Germline values: CDR1 DFQATT, CDR2 SNEGSKA (reference sequence). This CDR3 has 12 amino acids. The CDR3 loop reads CSARRTGGDYTF. The CDR3 nucleotides read TGCAGTGCTCGGCGGACAGGGGGAGACTACACCTTC.

This clonotype has a count of ten or more. The V and J genes are TRBV27 and TRBJ2-7; 7 bases agree with TRBD1. CDR3 length equals 13 residues. Germline lookup yields CDR1 MNHEY and CDR2 SMNVEV (reference sequence). Trimming cost V 5 bases and J 4 bases; bases outside gene matches: 5. The CDR3: CASSAGTAYEQYF. The CDR3 DNA reads TGTGCCAGCAGTGCCGGGACAGCTTACGAGCAGTACTTC.

This clonotype was seen at least ten times. The J gene is TRBJ1-1, the V gene TRBV20-1, with 12 bases lining up with TRBD1. Germline V gives CDR1 DFQATT, CDR2 SNEGSKA (reference sequence). The CDR3 length is 16 residues. The V segment lost 3 bases and the J segment 4 bases; nucleotides outside the gene matches: 9. CDR3 sequence: CSASAPGQGASTEAFF. As DNA, the CDR3 is TGCAGTGCTAGTGCTCCGGGACAGGGGGCGAGCACTGAAGCTTTCTTT.

The table lists this clonotype with many counts. J is TRBJ2-7 and V is TRBV6-5; 10 nucleotides agree with TRBD1. CDR1 MNHEY and CDR2 SVGAGI come from the germline V gene. The CDR3 consists of 14 residues. J was trimmed by 5 bases and V by 5 bases; bases with no gene match: 6. This chain's CDR3 is CASSPRDRGDEQYF. The CDR3, as DNA: TGTGCCAGCAGTCCCCGGGACAGGGGCGACGAGCAGTACTTC.

This clonotype was seen ten or more times. The genes are TRBV19 and TRBJ1-1, with a possible D match to TRBD1 (6 bases). The CDR3 sequence is 14 residues long. Looked up from germline, CDR1 is LNHDA and CDR2 is SQIVND (reference sequence). V was cut by 5 bases and J by 3 bases, with 13 bases left in between. CDR3 in DNA: TGTGCCAGTAGTCTATATACAGGGTACACTGAAGCTTTCTTT. It translates to CASSLYTGYTEAFF. Based on the CDR3 plus reference TRBV19 and TRBJ1-1, the full variable domain is DGGITQSPKYLFRKEGQNVTLSCEQNLNHDAMYWYRQDPGQGLRLIYYSQIVNDFQKGDIAEGYSVSREKKESFPLTVTSAQKNPTAFYLCASSLYTGYTEAFFGQGTRLTVV.

This clonotype occurred many times. Here the CDR3 DNA reads TGTGCCAGCAGCCAAGGAGCCTCGGGACAGCCCCAGCATTTT. Its translation is CASSQGASGQPQHF. The rearrangement joins TRBV14 to TRBJ1-5, with D unresolved. CDR3 size: 14 residues. Germline CDR1 SGHDN, CDR2 FVKESK. V lost 1 base, J lost 7 bases, and 11 bases lay in between.

This clonotype was recorded at least ten times. The gene calls are TRBV6-2 or TRBV6-3 and TRBJ2-7; 7 bases align to TRBD1. In germline, CDR1 is MNHEY, CDR2 SVGEGT. After removal of 5 bases from V and 0 bases from J, the junction contained 4 bases not matched to a gene. The length of the CDR3 is 14 residues. The CDR3 nucleotides are TGTGCCAGCAGTCCCGGGACAGACTCCTACGAGCAGTACTTC. It codes for CASSPGTDSYEQYF.

The CDR3 loop is CASRDLPPGGDGYTF. The CDR3, as DNA: TGTGCCAGCAGAGACCTCCCCCCGGGGGGCGATGGCTACACCTTC. The rearrangement uses TRBV28 and TRBJ1-2; perhaps TRBD1 as D (6 bases). Germline V gives CDR1 MDHEN, CDR2 SYDVKM. With 6 bases removed from V and 6 bases from J, the gap between germline ends came to 20 bases. The CDR3 sequence is 15 residues long.

The genes are TRBV20-1 and TRBJ2-2; D gene uncertain. The CDR3 has 13 amino acids. Looked up from germline, CDR1 is DFQATT and CDR2 is SNEGSKA (reference sequence). V was trimmed by 2 bases and J by 3 bases, leaving 7 bases between them. The CDR3 DNA reads as TGCAGTGCTAGAATAGCATACACCGGGGAGCTGTTTTTT. Amino acids: CSARIAYTGELFF.

This clonotype has ten or more counts. The chain joins TRBV19 to TRBJ1-5, with 8 bases matching TRBD1. Germline CDR1 reads LNHDA; CDR2 reads SQIVND (reference sequence). V trimming: 8 bases; J trimming: 0 bases; junction bases outside the gene matches: 3. There are 14 residues in the CDR3. The CDR3 sequence: CASGTGYSNQPQHF. The CDR3 nucleotides are TGTGCCAGTGGGACAGGATATAGCAATCAGCCCCAGCATTTT.

There are many counts of this clonotype. The rearrangement joins TRBV19 to TRBJ1-5, with D hard to call. The CDR3 has 12 amino acids. V was pared by 6 bases and J by 9 bases, with 12 bases between. In germline, CDR1 is LNHDA, CDR2 SQIVND (reference sequence). In nucleotides, the CDR3 is TGTGCCAGTAGCCTTCAGGAAGGGCCCCAGCATTTT. This translates into CASSLQEGPQHF.

This sequence joins TRBV5-1 and TRBJ2-3; D not certain. This CDR3 spans 16 amino acids. Germline loops: CDR1 SGHRS, CDR2 YFSETQ. V was cut by 4 bases and J by 0 bases, with 15 bases left in between. CDR3 protein: CASSALATTSTDTQYF. CDR3 bases: TGCGCCAGCAGCGCGCTCGCGACCACTAGCACAGATACGCAGTATTTT.

This clonotype has more than one count but fewer than ten. The genes are TRBV6-1 and TRBJ2-5; 9 bases are a match to TRBD1. Trimming took 3 bases from V and 3 from J; bases not matched to a gene: 2. Per the germline V gene, CDR1 is MNHNS and CDR2 is SASEGT. The CDR3 is 14 residues long. CDR3: CASSDRDREETQYF. The DNA of the CDR3 is TGTGCCAGCAGTGACAGGGACAGGGAAGAGACCCAGTACTTC.

The chain carries TRBV6-1 and TRBJ2-7, with TRBD1 identical over 9 bases. V lost 6 bases and J lost 3; bases outside the gene matches: 6. The CDR3 has 14 residues. Germline V gene sequence: CDR1 MNHNS, CDR2 SASEGT. CDR3 nucleotide sequence: TGTGCCAGCAGCCCCTGGACAGGGGACTACGAGCAGTACTTC. Its protein is CASSPWTGDYEQYF.

This clonotype was observed many times. This sequence joins TRBV5-1 and TRBJ1-1, with TRBD1 matching over 9 bases. Germline V gene data show CDR1 as SGHRS and CDR2 as YFSETQ. V trimming: 4 bases; J trimming: 3 bases; junction bases outside the gene matches: 10. This CDR3 comprises 16 residues. The CDR3 here is CASSPIGDRVDTEAFF. Written as DNA, the CDR3 is TGCGCCAGCAGCCCCATAGGGGACAGGGTGGACACTGAAGCTTTCTTT.

Many counts were recorded for this clonotype. This chain connects TRBV6-1 to TRBJ2-7; 12 nucleotides align to TRBD2. This CDR3 has 14 amino acids. Germline V gene lookup returns CDR1 MNHNS and CDR2 SASEGT. J lost 5 bases, V lost 8 bases, and 7 bases had no gene match. CDR3 DNA: TGTGCCAGCGTAAGACTAGCGGGAGCTAACGAGCAGTACTTC. Translating gives CASVRLAGANEQYF.